Listed below are T cell receptor beta chains from one sample, sequenced in a study of cytomegalovirus exposure and HLA in healthy donors. TCRdb's table, derived via immunoSEQ multiplex PCR, lists solely in-frame clones and lacks some. The data show a few hundred thousand clones, with approximately 90% seen just once and about 2.3% held by the top ten. Sequencing was carried out using PBMCs. The receptors stem from a woman under 30 in good health and CMV-seronegative. Both conserved end residues are part of each CDR3. The order of the fields is clone size, V gene, D gene, J gene, CDR3 length, CDR3 DNA, CDR3 protein. The D gene is left open where the match is weak. Expanded clones get a size class; other rows say once, few or many, or leave the size out.

clone size: -
V gene: TRBV18
D gene: -
J gene: TRBJ2-3
CDR3 length: 13
CDR3 DNA: TGTGCCAGCTCACCACCCCCTTCGGATACGCAGTATTTT
CDR3 protein: CASSPPPSDTQYF

clone size: -
V gene: TRBV9
D gene: TRBD1
J gene: TRBJ1-1
CDR3 length: 16
CDR3 DNA: TGTGCCAGCAGCCCTCGGACAGGGGTCACGACCACTGAAGCTTTCTTT
CDR3 protein: CASSPRTGVTTTEAFF

clone size: once
V gene: TRBV29-1
D gene: -
J gene: TRBJ1-2
CDR3 length: 11
CDR3 DNA: TGCAGCGTTGCCCCCAGGGAGGCGCTAAGCTTC
CDR3 protein: CSVAPREALSF

clone size: -
V gene: TRBV11-2
D gene: TRBD1
J gene: TRBJ2-3
CDR3 length: 13
CDR3 DNA: TGTGCCAGCGGACAGGACCTAACAGATACGCAGTATTTT
CDR3 protein: CASGQDLTDTQYF

clone size: -
V gene: TRBV2
D gene: TRBD2
J gene: TRBJ2-1
CDR3 length: 12
CDR3 DNA: TGTGCCAGCTACGACCCCGGGACTAGCAAGTTCTTC
CDR3 protein: CASYDPGTSKFF

clone size: few
V gene: TRBV9
D gene: -
J gene: TRBJ2-1
CDR3 length: 15
CDR3 DNA: TGTGCCAGCAGCGTCGGAGGGGAGATGAACAATGAGCAGTTCTTC
CDR3 protein: CASSVGGEMNNEQFF

clone size: -
V gene: TRBV2
D gene: TRBD2
J gene: TRBJ2-3
CDR3 length: 14
CDR3 DNA: TGTGCCAGCAAAACTAGCGGTGGCACAGATACGCAGTATTTT
CDR3 protein: CASKTSGGTDTQYF

clone size: -
V gene: TRBV11-3
D gene: -
J gene: TRBJ1-5
CDR3 length: 18
CDR3 DNA: TGTGCCAGCAGCTTAGACACTAAGTCAGGGAGGCGTACTCAGCCCCAGCATTTT
CDR3 protein: CASSLDTKSGRRTQPQHF

clone size: once
V gene: TRBV2
D gene: TRBD1
J gene: TRBJ2-3
CDR3 length: 13
CDR3 DNA: TGTGCCAGCACGGGCAGGGGGCCAGATACGCAGTATTTT
CDR3 protein: CASTGRGPDTQYF

clone size: -
V gene: TRBV27
D gene: TRBD2
J gene: TRBJ2-2
CDR3 length: 16
CDR3 DNA: TGTGCCAGCACTTGGGGTGGGGGGGGTCACACCGGGGAGCTGTTTTTT
CDR3 protein: CASTWGGGGHTGELFF

clone size: -
V gene: TRBV6-5
D gene: TRBD1
J gene: TRBJ1-2
CDR3 length: 15
CDR3 DNA: TGTGCCAGCAGTTACAGACAGGGGCTAAACTATGGCTACACCTTC
CDR3 protein: CASSYRQGLNYGYTF

clone size: -
V gene: TRBV6-1
D gene: -
J gene: TRBJ2-1
CDR3 length: 20
CDR3 DNA: TGTGCCAGCAGTGAGCGTCCAGGAGAGGGTTCCATAATCTCCTACAATGAGCAGTTCTTC
CDR3 protein: CASSERPGEGSIISYNEQFF

clone size: -
V gene: TRBV15
D gene: -
J gene: TRBJ1-4
CDR3 length: 16
CDR3 DNA: TGTGCCACCAGCAGCGTAAAGAGGGACCCGGGGGGAAAACTGTTTTTT
CDR3 protein: CATSSVKRDPGGKLFF

clone size: -
V gene: TRBV11-2
D gene: -
J gene: TRBJ2-7
CDR3 length: 14
CDR3 DNA: TGTGCCAGCAGCTTAGTTCTGGGGGCAGGGGAGCAGTACTTC
CDR3 protein: CASSLVLGAGEQYF

clone size: -
V gene: TRBV14
D gene: TRBD2
J gene: TRBJ2-1
CDR3 length: 13
CDR3 DNA: TGTGCCAGCAGTCTAGCGGGGGCGAGTGAGCAGTTCTTC
CDR3 protein: CASSLAGASEQFF

clone size: -
V gene: TRBV19
D gene: TRBD1
J gene: TRBJ1-1
CDR3 length: 14
CDR3 DNA: TGTGCCAGTAGTATTTGGTCAGGGACAGCTGAAGCTTTCTTT
CDR3 protein: CASSIWSGTAEAFF

clone size: -
V gene: TRBV7-9
D gene: -
J gene: TRBJ2-7
CDR3 length: 13
CDR3 DNA: TGTGCCAGCAGCAGATCCCCAGGGAACGAGCAGTACTTC
CDR3 protein: CASSRSPGNEQYF

clone size: -
V gene: TRBV7-8
D gene: TRBD1
J gene: TRBJ2-5
CDR3 length: 16
CDR3 DNA: TGTGCCAGCAGCTTAGTGACAGGGGCCCATCCGGGGACCCAGTACTTC
CDR3 protein: CASSLVTGAHPGTQYF

clone size: -
V gene: TRBV7-6
D gene: TRBD2
J gene: TRBJ2-3
CDR3 length: 17
CDR3 DNA: TGTGCCAGCAGCTTATTCGCGAGCGGGGGGTCCCCAGATACGCAGTATTTT
CDR3 protein: CASSLFASGGSPDTQYF

clone size: -
V gene: TRBV7-3
D gene: TRBD2
J gene: TRBJ2-2
CDR3 length: 18
CDR3 DNA: TGTGCCAGCAGCTTAACTTACGCGGCGGGGGCGAACACCGGGGAGCTGTTTTTT
CDR3 protein: CASSLTYAAGANTGELFF